What follows are 28 T cell receptor beta chains derived from one specimen sequenced in a study of cytomegalovirus exposure and HLA in healthy donors (dated 2017 in TCRdb). Library construction relied on the immunoSEQ multiplex PCR assay. The multiplex PCR relied on a mix of 60 forward primers for TCR Vbeta segments and 13 reverse primers for TCR Jbeta segments. Drawn from immuneACCESS, this table holds only the in-frame rearrangements with V and J called that TCRdb kept. Clones are partly lost; checked studies trace under half to an unresolved V gene and leave the rest unexplained. The table for this sample lists 95,000 to 150,000 clones; 81% of them were counted only once. The top ten hold around 4% of the sample. Input material: PBMCs. The source of these receptors is a man aged 18-30 years in good health and CMV-seropositive.

The sample holds one count of this clone. In the same sample, other DNA sequences code for this CDR3. The V gene is TRBV5-4, the J gene TRBJ1-5; D remains ambiguous. Trimming removed 0 bases at V and 1 base at J, with 5 bases between. The CDR3 runs 14 residues. CDR1 SGHNT and CDR2 YYREEE come from the germline V gene (reference sequence). CDR3: CASSLDGSNQPQHF. CDR3 sequence (DNA): TGTGCCAGCAGCTTGGACGGGAGCAATCAGCCCCAGCATTTT.

The chain has TRBV5-1 and TRBJ2-5; unclear D gene. Judging by the DNA end, TRBJ2-7 fits better; the J call may be wrong. CDR1 and CDR2 from the germline V gene are SGHRS and YFSETQ. The CDR3 runs 13 residues. The DNA of the CDR3 is TGCGCCAGCAATAAGATCCTCTCCTACGAGCAGTACTTC. This sequence encodes CASNKILSYEQYF.

The chain links TRBV7-9 to TRBJ1-1, with a tentative D call TRBD1 (6 bases). CDR1 is SEHNR, CDR2 FQNEAQ, per germline (reference sequence). V was trimmed by 4 bases and J by 1 base, leaving 19 bases between them. The CDR3 has 17 amino acids. The CDR3 protein is CASSSWRQAQKNTEAFF. The CDR3 DNA follows: TGTGCCAGCAGCTCGTGGAGACAGGCACAGAAGAACACTGAAGCTTTCTTT.

This clone has only one observation. V is TRBV29-1 and J is TRBJ2-7; the match to TRBD1 covers 7 bases. This CDR3 spans 12 amino acids. From germline, CDR1 is SQVTM and CDR2 ANQGSEA. Trimming took 7 bases from V and 4 from J; bases not matched to a gene: 7. The CDR3: CSAGQLGYEQYF. CDR3 sequence (DNA): TGCAGCGCGGGACAGCTAGGATACGAGCAGTACTTC.

V and J are TRBV6-6 and TRBJ1-1, with 7 bases fitting TRBD1. J was trimmed by 3 bases and V by 0 bases; bases with no gene match: 4. Looked up from germline, CDR1 is MNHNY and CDR2 is SVGAGI (reference sequence). This CDR3 contains 15 residues. The DNA for the CDR3 is TGTGCCAGCAGTTACTCGACAGGGAAGGACACTGAAGCTTTCTTT. Translation gives CASSYSTGKDTEAFF.

CDR3 protein: CASSELLRDTQYF. The CDR3, as DNA: TGCGCCAGCAGTGAGTTACTTCGGGATACGCAGTATTTT. The V call is TRBV10-1, the J call TRBJ2-3, with D uncertain. The CDR3 has 13 amino acids. The V end was cut by 1 base, the J end by 6 bases, with 8 bases between. Germline V gene data show CDR1 as WNHNN and CDR2 as SYGVQD (reference sequence).

The rearrangement links TRBV9 to TRBJ2-2, with 9 bases aligning to TRBD2. Losses at the gene ends were 3 bases for V and 2 bases for J; bases not matched to a gene: 23. The CDR3 extends over 22 amino acids. The V gene's germline CDR1 is SGDLS and CDR2 YYNGEE. Written as DNA, the CDR3 is TGTGCCAGCAGCGCACGACCTAGCGGGACTGTAGGTTTTGACAAAAACACCGGGGAGCTGTTTTTT. Amino acids: CASSARPSGTVGFDKNTGELFF.

The J gene is TRBJ2-7, the V gene TRBV7-9, with 11 bases fitting TRBD2. From germline, CDR1 is SEHNR and CDR2 FQNEAQ (reference sequence). The CDR3 contains 15 residues. V shed 1 base, J shed 3 bases, and the junction held 2 bases outside the gene matches. In nucleotides, the CDR3 is TGTGCCAGCAGCTTAGGGGGGACTAGCGGCTACGAGCAGTACTTC. Its protein product is CASSLGGTSGYEQYF.

The chain carries TRBV19 and TRBJ1-4; D is ambiguous. This CDR3 region has 14 residues. V was shortened by 4 bases and J by 3 bases, with 9 bases between the two germline ends. From germline, CDR1 is LNHDA and CDR2 SQIVND (reference sequence). CDR3 DNA: TGTGCCAGTAGTACGCGGCAGCCTAATGAAAAACTGTTTTTT. Translating gives CASSTRQPNEKLFF.

J is TRBJ1-5 and V is TRBV6-6; D is unclear. The germline CDR1 and CDR2 sequences are MNHNY and SVGAGI (reference sequence). This CDR3 contains 14 residues. The ends were cut back, 2 bases at V and 3 bases at J, with 8 bases in the middle. CDR3 amino acids: CASSYGSPNQPQHF. CDR3 coding DNA: TGTGCCAGCAGTTACGGTAGTCCCAATCAGCCCCAGCATTTT.

The CDR3 nucleotides read TGCGCCAGCAGCCGGACAGACTCCTACGAGCAGTACTTC. Translation: CASSRTDSYEQYF. The chain combines TRBV4-1 with TRBJ2-7, with D possibly TRBD1 on 6 matching bases. Germline CDR1 is MGHRA and CDR2 is YSYEKL. The CDR3 is made up of 13 amino acids. V dropped 4 bases and J dropped 0 bases, with 7 bases sitting between them.

This clone came up a few times. The chain employs TRBV5-1 and TRBJ1-2; 9 bases match TRBD1. J gave up 6 bases and V 2 bases, and 8 bases lay outside the gene matches. CDR1 is SGHRS, CDR2 YFSETQ, per germline. This CDR3 has 15 residues. DNA for the CDR3: TGCGCCAGCAGCTTTCGACAGGGGGGAGGCGATGGCTACACCTTC. Protein: CASSFRQGGGDGYTF.

The chain has TRBV6-5 and TRBJ2-1, with D uncertain. The CDR3 has 13 amino acids. CDR1 and CDR2 (germline): MNHEY, SVGAGI. V lost 5 bases to trimming and J lost 6 bases, with 11 bases between them. The CDR3 region is CASSQTHRNEQFF. For the CDR3, the DNA is TGTGCCAGCAGTCAGACACACCGCAATGAGCAGTTCTTC.

The chain employs TRBV7-8 and TRBJ1-1; a possible D gene is TRBD1 (5 bases). Germline V gene sequence: CDR1 SGHVS, CDR2 FQNEAQ. This CDR3 is built from 13 residues. The germline V and J ends were trimmed by 1 base and 7 bases, with 10 bases remaining between them. The CDR3 coding sequence is TGTGCCAGCAGCTTAGGAAGACAGAATGAAGCTTTCTTT. Residues: CASSLGRQNEAFF.

The table lists this clone with a few counts. Likely a read error: the CDR3 ends without its conserved phenylalanine or tryptophan. It is unclear where the CDR3 begins or ends on the DNA, so no DNA is shown, and the CDR3 is as TCRdb lists it. The chain has TRBV7-8 and TRBJ1-1. Germline loops: CDR1 SGHVS, CDR2 FQNEAQ. Both ends counted, the CDR3 spans 9 residues. CDR3 residues: CASSFADCQ.

This chain uses TRBV30 with TRBJ2-1; D might be TRBD2 (5 bases). CDR1 is GTSNPN and CDR2 is SVGIG in the germline V gene (reference sequence). The CDR3 is 14 amino acids. The V and J ends lost 3 bases and 8 bases respectively, with 17 bases between them. The CDR3 loop is CAWSPSPPGYEQFF. CDR3 nucleotides: TGTGCCTGGAGCCCGTCCCCCCCGGGGTATGAGCAGTTCTTC. The entire variable domain, with the rest obtained from reference TRBV30 and TRBJ2-1, is as follows: SQTIHQWPATLVQPVGSPLSLECTVEGTSNPNLYWYRQAAGRGLQLLFYSVGIGQISSEVPQNLSASRPQDRQFILSSKKLLLSDSGFYLCAWSPSPPGYEQFFGPGTRLTVL.

The chain has TRBV30 and TRBJ2-7; D not certain. CDR1 and CDR2 (germline): GTSNPN, SVGIG (reference sequence). Trimming shortened V by 3 bases and J by 4 bases, and 10 bases separated the two germline ends. The CDR3 consists of 12 residues. CDR3 in amino acids: CAWREIDYEQYF. Here the CDR3 DNA reads TGTGCCTGGAGGGAGATCGATTACGAGCAGTACTTC.

In this sample, this clone turned up a few times. CDR3 residues: CASSWGGTEAFF. CDR3 in DNA: TGTGCCAGCAGTTGGGGGGGCACTGAAGCTTTCTTT. This chain links TRBV27 with TRBJ1-1, with D perhaps TRBD1 (5 bases). CDR1 is MNHEY and CDR2 is SMNVEV in the germline V gene (reference sequence). CDR3 length: 12 amino acids. V dropped 4 bases and J dropped 4 bases, with 7 bases sitting between them.

J is TRBJ2-4 and V is TRBV30; 9 bases align to TRBD1. The CDR3 contains 13 residues. Germline CDR1 GTSNPN, CDR2 SVGIG (reference sequence). V gave up 1 base and J gave up 13 bases; unmatched junction bases: 8. The CDR3: CAWSAGQGSIQYF. CDR3 nucleotide sequence: TGTGCCTGGAGTGCGGGACAGGGTTCGATCCAGTACTTC.

V is TRBV10-3 and J is TRBJ2-7, with 12 bases lining up with TRBD2. Germline CDR1 ENHRY, CDR2 SYGVKD. CDR3 length: 13 residues. The ends lost 7 bases at V and 4 bases at J; junction bases unmatched: 2. The CDR3 DNA reads as TGTGCCATCACTAGCGGGGGGGTATACGAGCAGTACTTC. This codes for CAITSGGVYEQYF.

The chain employs TRBV6-1 and TRBJ2-4; 7 bases fit TRBD1. This CDR3 comprises 15 residues. From germline, CDR1 is MNHNS and CDR2 SASEGT. J was trimmed by 12 bases and V by 1 base; bases with no gene match: 12. The CDR3 DNA is TGTGCCAGCAGTGAAGAAGTTGGGACAGTTGAGACTCAGTACTTC. Protein sequence: CASSEEVGTVETQYF.

V gene TRBV30 combines with J gene TRBJ1-6; TRBD1 might be the D (5 bases). The CDR3 runs 15 residues. With 2 bases removed from V and 9 bases from J, the gap between germline ends came to 17 bases. CDR1 is GTSNPN, CDR2 SVGIG, per germline (reference sequence). Written as DNA, the CDR3 is TGTGCCTGGAGTCCCAGGGCTTCGGGCGGTTCACCCCTCCACTTT. Translated, it gives CAWSPRASGGSPLHF.

V usage is TRBV9 and J usage is TRBJ1-2, with D possibly TRBD1 on 5 matching bases. Trimming stripped 3 bases from V and 8 bases from J, with 14 bases between. CDR1 and CDR2 (germline): SGDLS, YYNGEE. The CDR3 totals 13 residues. CDR3 in DNA: TGTGCCAGCAGCGCCGGGCTCCGGGGGGGCTACACCTTC. Its translation is CASSAGLRGGYTF.

This clone showed up just once. The chain employs TRBV11-2 and TRBJ2-7; no definite D call. The CDR3 contains 13 residues. Germline assignment: CDR1 SGHAT and CDR2 FQNNGV. Trimming took off 2 bases at V and 7 bases at J, with 12 bases between the two ends. This chain's CDR3 is CASSLNLSGEQYF. DNA for the CDR3: TGTGCCAGCAGCTTAAACCTCTCCGGGGAGCAGTACTTC.

The V call is TRBV4-3, the J call TRBJ1-1; D ambiguous. CDR1 and CDR2 from the germline V gene are LGHNA and YSLEER. V was trimmed by 0 bases and J by 4 bases, leaving 12 bases between them. CDR3 length: 15 amino acids. The CDR3 nucleotides read TGCGCCAGCAGCCAAGATTACGGGGAGGGCACTGAAGCTTTCTTT. It yields the protein CASSQDYGEGTEAFF.

The chain is built from TRBV6-5 and TRBJ2-3, with TRBD2 matching 9 bases. CDR3 size: 15 residues. Germline V gene sequence: CDR1 MNHEY, CDR2 SVGAGI. With 4 bases clipped from V and 1 base from J, the junction kept 3 bases outside the gene matches. The CDR3 DNA follows: TGTGCCAGCAGTTTGGAGCGGGGGGGCACAGATACGCAGTATTTT. Translating it yields CASSLERGGTDTQYF.

The chain has TRBV7-2 and TRBJ2-5; 12 bases are shared with TRBD2. After removal of 5 bases from V and 1 base from J, the junction contained 5 bases not matched to a gene. Germline CDR1 is SGHTA and CDR2 is FQGNSA. This CDR3 contains 16 residues. The CDR3 region is CASSPWTSGVQETQYF. DNA of the CDR3: TGTGCCAGCAGCCCCTGGACTAGCGGGGTCCAAGAGACCCAGTACTTC.

J is TRBJ2-7 and V is TRBV18; TRBD2 is a possible D gene (5 bases). The CDR3 is 16 residues long. Trimming removed 2 bases from V and 0 bases from J, with 14 bases in between. CDR1 KGHSH and CDR2 LQKENI come from the germline V gene. CDR3: CASSPSGRTRSYEQYF. The CDR3 nucleotides read TGTGCCAGCTCACCATCGGGTAGGACTCGCTCCTACGAGCAGTACTTC. The variable domain in full, with the rest retrieved from reference TRBV18 and TRBJ2-7, is NAGVMQNPRHLVRRRGQEARLRCSPMKGHSHVYWYRQLPEEGLKFMVYLQKENIIDESGMPKERFSAEFPKEGPSILRIQQVVRGDSAAYFCASSPSGRTRSYEQYFGPGTRLTVT.